This T cell receptor beta chain was captured in a study of radiation and T cells in renal cell carcinoma. The sample's time point: baseline pretreatment blood. Treatment indicated: 15 Gy SBRT to primary tumor, nephrectomy 4 weeks later. After SBRT, blood was collected at 2 and 4 weeks, plus baseline. Points on this clone: Its antigen is currently unknown.

Regarding the study as a whole: In blood, top tumor clones expanded by 2 weeks, shrinking by 4.

The data were produced by immunoSEQ multiplex PCR, yet TCRdb's version contains in-frame clones alone and is incomplete. Counted here are approximately 100,000 clones, roughly 90% occurring once; the ten biggest clones make up approximately 8.1%. The sample in question was blood, obtained from a patient whose treatment included radiotherapy and nephrectomy. The TCR originated in a man between 50 and 59 years old with renal cell carcinoma.

CDR3 amino acids: CASSVQTSGPPAYEQFF. In nucleotides, the CDR3 is TGCGCCAGCAGCGTACAGACTAGCGGCCCTCCAGCCTATGAGCAGTTCTTC. This chain uses TRBV5-1 with TRBJ2-1; 9 nucleotides line up with TRBD2. The V and J ends lost 4 bases and 8 bases, in that order; junction bases with no gene match: 16. The length of the CDR3 is 17 residues. The V gene's germline CDR1 is SGHRS and CDR2 YFSETQ.